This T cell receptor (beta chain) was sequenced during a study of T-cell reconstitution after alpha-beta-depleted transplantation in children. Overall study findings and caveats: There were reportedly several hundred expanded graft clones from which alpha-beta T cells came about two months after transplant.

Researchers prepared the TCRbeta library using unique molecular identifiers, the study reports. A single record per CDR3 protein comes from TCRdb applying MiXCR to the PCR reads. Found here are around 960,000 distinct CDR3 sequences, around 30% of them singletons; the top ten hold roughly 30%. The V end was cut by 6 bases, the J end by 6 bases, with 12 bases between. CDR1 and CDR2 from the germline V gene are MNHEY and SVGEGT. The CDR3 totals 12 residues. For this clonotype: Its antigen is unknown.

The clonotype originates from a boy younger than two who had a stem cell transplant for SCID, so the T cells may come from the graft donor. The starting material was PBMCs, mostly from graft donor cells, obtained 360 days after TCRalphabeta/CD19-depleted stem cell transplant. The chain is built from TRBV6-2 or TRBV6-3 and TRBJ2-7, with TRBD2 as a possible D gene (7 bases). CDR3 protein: CASRKAGAEQYF. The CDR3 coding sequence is TGTGCCAGCAGAAAGGCGGGGGCCGAGCAGTACTTC.